The source of this T cell receptor beta chain is a study of Ad26.COV2.S vaccination and SARS-CoV-2 variants. Study-wide background: Recipients of Ad26.COV2.S got it intramuscularly, once or twice 56 days apart.

Described treatment: about 20 received Ad26.COV2.S at low or high dose, single or two shots; about 5 received placebo; per-sample allocation not given. The samples date from day 63 after the first vaccine or placebo injection. In Boston, an adult donor aged 18-55 years took part. This clone was counted once. This CDR3 contains 13 residues. The germline CDR1 and CDR2 sequences are LGHDT and YNNKEL (reference sequence). Between the trimmed V and J ends, which lost 0 bases and 6 bases, there was a span of 9 bases. Generated by immunoSEQ multiplex PCR, the TCRdb table keeps only in-frame clones and is missing some. The table has 250,000 to 300,000 clones, about 90% seen once.

V and J are TRBV3-1 (or the pseudogene TRBV3-2) and TRBJ2-7; D not certain. Sequencing was performed on peripheral blood, taken in a trial of Ad26.COV2.S vaccine versus placebo. The receptor comes from a person aged 18-65 years who received the Ad26.COV2.S COVID-19 vaccine or a placebo. CDR3: CASSQDQWGEQYF. DNA for the CDR3: TGTGCCAGCAGCCAAGATCAGTGGGGCGAGCAGTACTTC.